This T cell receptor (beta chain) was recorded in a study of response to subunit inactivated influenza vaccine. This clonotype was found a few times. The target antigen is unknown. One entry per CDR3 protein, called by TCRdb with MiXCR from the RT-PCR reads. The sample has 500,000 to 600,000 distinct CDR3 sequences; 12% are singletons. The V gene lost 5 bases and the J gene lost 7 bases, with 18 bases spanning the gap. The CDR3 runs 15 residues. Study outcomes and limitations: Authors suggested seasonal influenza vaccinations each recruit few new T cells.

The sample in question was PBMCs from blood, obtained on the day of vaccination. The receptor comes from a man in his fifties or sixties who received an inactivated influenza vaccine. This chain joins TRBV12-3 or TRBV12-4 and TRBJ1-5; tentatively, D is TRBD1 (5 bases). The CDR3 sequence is CASSPRDPRLQPQHF. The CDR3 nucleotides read TGTGCCAGCAGTCCCAGGGACCCTCGTTTGCAGCCCCAGCATTTT.